This paragraph covers one T cell receptor (beta chain) sequence. What it binds is not known. Investigators profiled TCR beta VDJ and CDR3 from genomic DNA template. A single record per CDR3 protein comes from TCRdb applying MiXCR to the reads. The table includes around 79,000 distinct CDR3 sequences, about three quarters detected once. This sample was included in a study of CD8+CD57+ T cells in acquired aplastic anemia. Study findings and constraints: Controls and patients did not differ significantly in CD8+ Simpson's diversity.

The germline V gene has CDR1 SGHTA and CDR2 FQGTGA. V dropped 8 bases and J dropped 5 bases, with 15 bases sitting between them. This CDR3 is built from 13 residues. Patients picked for sequencing had shown CD8+CD57+ cell expansion detected by flow cytometry. Everyone among the patients had severe acquired aplastic anemia. The V and J genes are TRBV7-3 and TRBJ2-5, with D possibly matching TRBD2 (5 bases). This receptor was obtained from a human donor with aplastic anemia. The sample consisted of sorted CD4+, CD8+, or CD8+CD57+ T cells (not recorded which) from PBMCs. The CDR3 DNA is TGTGCCAGCCAGGCAACTAGTGGGGAGACCCAGTACTTC. Translated, it gives CASQATSGETQYF.